This T cell receptor (beta chain) comes out of a study of blood T cell repertoires in COVID-19 (dated by TCRdb to 2020 to 2022). Study-wide context: Samples from collaborators originated in the United States, Italy and Spain and spanned both the acute and convalescent phases of COVID-19. The samples were drawn from two sources: the first 160 participants of the ongoing ImmuneRACE study, and about 1,300 subjects contributed by 6 global collaborators. Where available, HLA class I and class II types were taken from metadata supplied by the sample provider and were not determined by assay-based typing. The repertoires were released in a freely available public database intended as a resource for research on the immune response to SARS-CoV-2. A de-identified subject ID, COVID-19 status, age in years and sex were almost always included in the sample metadata. Deeply sampled blood TCRbeta repertoires from subjects exposed to, actively infected with, or recovered from COVID-19 were included in the dataset. The prospective study material was composed of cDNA or gDNA derived from T cells, B-cell-depleted T cells, or PBMCs.

A second Seattle source provided samples from volunteer blood donors who had recovered from COVID-19. Whole blood was collected in K2EDTA tubes by collaborating institutions according to the institutions' own protocols. For TCRbeta analysis, collaborators shipped samples in one of three forms: frozen whole blood, isolated PBMCs, or DNA extracted from either of those sample types. Summary of the overall study and its limitations: Clinical and demographic metadata were provided uncurated, with the amount varying by source and participant.

Concerning this clone: The antigen it binds to is not known. No per-base quality is available; no much larger clone lies one base away.

The immunoSEQ Assay, a bias-controlled multiplex PCR, was used to amplify TCRbeta CDR3 regions from genomic DNA. The study's own analysis went as follows. Nucleated cell counts per sample were estimated from amplification of reference gene primers within the assay. Sequence reads were collapsed and filtered to measure the absolute abundance of every unique TCRbeta CDR3 rearrangement. For each sample, productive Simpson clonality was calculated as the square root of Simpson's diversity index across productive rearrangements. TCRdb took this table from immuneACCESS and kept in-frame rearrangements with V and J called. Such tables lack part of the clones; where checked against another copy, unresolved V genes explain under half of the gap, and the rest is unexplained. That table is the source of V, J and clone size, and D and trimming were worked out from the DNA. The sample yields about 200,000 clones; around nine tenths were counted once. The ten largest make up 5% to 7.5% of the sample.

Based on the germline V gene (reference sequence), the CDR1 and CDR2 sequences are DFQATT and SNEGSKA. The CDR3 runs 16 residues from the cysteine to the phenylalanine. The CDR3 DNA has 48 bases and is translated from base 1. Clipping removes 3 bases from V and 4 bases from J, with 13 as the unmatched junction base count. This TCR came from a woman between 35 and 50 years old who had recovered from COVID-19. This chain joins TRBV20-1 to TRBJ2-5, with TRBD2 identical over 8 junction bases. The sequenced sample was peripheral blood. The nucleotide sequence reads as follows: TGCAGTGCTAGTCCTTTGCTAGGCGGGAGGCGAGAGACCCAGTACTTC. This codes for CSASPLLGGRRETQYF.